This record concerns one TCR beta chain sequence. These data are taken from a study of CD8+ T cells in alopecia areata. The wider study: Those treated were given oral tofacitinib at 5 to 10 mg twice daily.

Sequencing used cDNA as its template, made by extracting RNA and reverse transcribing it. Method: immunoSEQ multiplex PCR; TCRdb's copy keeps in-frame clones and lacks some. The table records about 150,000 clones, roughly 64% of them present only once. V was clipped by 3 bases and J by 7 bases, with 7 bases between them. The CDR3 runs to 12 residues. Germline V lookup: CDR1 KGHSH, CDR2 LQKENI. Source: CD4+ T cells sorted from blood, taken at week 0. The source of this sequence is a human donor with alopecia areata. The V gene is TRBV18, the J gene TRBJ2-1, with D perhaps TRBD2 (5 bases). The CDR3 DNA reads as TGTGCCAGCTCACCTGGGAGAAATGAGCAGTTCTTC. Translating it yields CASSPGRNEQFF.